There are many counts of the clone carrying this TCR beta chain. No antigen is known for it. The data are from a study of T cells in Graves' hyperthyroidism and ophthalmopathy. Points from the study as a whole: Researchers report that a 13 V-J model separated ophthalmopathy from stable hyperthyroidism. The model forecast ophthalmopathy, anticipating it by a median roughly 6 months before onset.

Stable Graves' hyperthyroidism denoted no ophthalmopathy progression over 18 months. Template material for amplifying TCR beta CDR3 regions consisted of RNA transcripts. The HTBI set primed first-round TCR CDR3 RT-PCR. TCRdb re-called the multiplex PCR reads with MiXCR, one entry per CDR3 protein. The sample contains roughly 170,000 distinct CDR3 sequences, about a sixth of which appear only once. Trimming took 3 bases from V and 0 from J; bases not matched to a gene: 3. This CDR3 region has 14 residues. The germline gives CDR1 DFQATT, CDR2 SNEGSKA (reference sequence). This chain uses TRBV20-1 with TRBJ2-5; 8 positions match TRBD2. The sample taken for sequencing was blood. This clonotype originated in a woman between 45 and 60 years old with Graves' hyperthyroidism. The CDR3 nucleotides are TGCAGTGCTAGGTGGCGGGGGGACCAAGAGACCCAGTACTTC. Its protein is CSARWRGDQETQYF.